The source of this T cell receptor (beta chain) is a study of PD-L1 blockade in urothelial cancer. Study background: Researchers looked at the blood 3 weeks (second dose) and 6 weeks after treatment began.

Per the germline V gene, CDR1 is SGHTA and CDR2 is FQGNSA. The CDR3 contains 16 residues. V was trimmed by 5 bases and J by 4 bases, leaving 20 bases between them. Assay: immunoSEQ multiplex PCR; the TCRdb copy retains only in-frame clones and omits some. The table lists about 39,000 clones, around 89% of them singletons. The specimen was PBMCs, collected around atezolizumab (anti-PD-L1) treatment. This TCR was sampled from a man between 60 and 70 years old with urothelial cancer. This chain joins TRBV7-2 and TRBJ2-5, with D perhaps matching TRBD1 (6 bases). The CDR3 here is CASSEQRTVGRETQYF. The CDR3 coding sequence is TGTGCCAGCAGCGAGCAGAGGACAGTGGGTCGAGAGACCCAGTACTTC.